The rows below give T cell receptor beta chains drawn from one sample of a study of Graves' ophthalmopathy and Graves' hyperthyroidism. A single record per CDR3 protein comes from TCRdb applying MiXCR to the multiplex PCR reads. The sample consists of 200,000 to 300,000 distinct CDR3 sequences, around 45% of them appearing once. Sequences were obtained from peripheral blood. The receptors derive from an adult man with Graves' ophthalmopathy. Both conserved end residues are part of each CDR3. D genes are given only for firm matches. Rows may omit the clone size; those that give it use once, few, many or a size class.

CDR3 DNA	CDR3 protein	J gene	clone size	CDR3 length	D gene	V gene
TGCAGCGTTGTCGGGAGGACGGAAGAGACCCAGTACTTC	CSVVGRTEETQYF	TRBJ2-5	NA	13	TRBD2	TRBV29-1
TGTGCCAGCAGCTACCCCCGGGGCAGCCTGGACACCGGGGAGCTGTTTTTT	CASSYPRGSLDTGELFF	TRBJ2-2	NA	17	NA	TRBV7-9
TGTGCCAGCAGCGGAGCGGGACACGAGACCCAGTACTTC	CASSGAGHETQYF	TRBJ2-5	NA	13	NA	TRBV9
TGCAGCGTTGTCAGTACTGAAGCTTTCTTT	CSVVSTEAFF	TRBJ1-1	NA	10	NA	TRBV29-1
TGCAGCGGTGACGTCTTTGGCCGTAAGTACTTC	CSGDVFGRKYF	TRBJ2-7	few	11	NA	TRBV29-1
TGTGCCAGCAGTTATCGTCAGGGGGTCACTGAAGCTTTCTTT	CASSYRQGVTEAFF	TRBJ1-1	NA	14	TRBD1	TRBV6-5
TGTGCCAGCAGGGAGGCGTCCACTGAAGCTTTCTTT	CASREASTEAFF	TRBJ1-1	few	12	NA	TRBV12-3/TRBV12-4
TGTGCCAGCAGCGGGAGAGGTCGCGGGAGGGCCGGCGAGCAGTACTTC	CASSGRGRGRAGEQYF	TRBJ2-7	once	16	TRBD2	TRBV7-3
TGTGCCAGCAGTTTAGGAGCTGGCTACACCTTC	CASSLGAGYTF	TRBJ1-2	few	11	NA	TRBV28
TGCAGTGGGGGGACACCCCGGGAAGCTTTCTTT	CSGGTPREAFF	TRBJ1-1	few	11	NA	TRBV20-1
TGTGCCAGTAGTATCACAGGTTCGAATTCACCCCTCCACTTT	CASSITGSNSPLHF	TRBJ1-6	few	14	NA	TRBV19
TGTGCCAGCAGTGGGATGACAGGGCCTGGCTACACCTTC	CASSGMTGPGYTF	TRBJ1-2	few	13	TRBD1	TRBV28
TGTGCCAGCAGCTTAGTTCGGGGGCCGGGCACCGGGGAGCTGTTTTTT	CASSLVRGPGTGELFF	TRBJ2-2	few	16	NA	TRBV7-9
TGTGCCAGCAGCTTAGATGACAGGGGCACTGAAGCTTTCTTT	CASSLDDRGTEAFF	TRBJ1-1	NA	14	TRBD1	TRBV11-2
TGTGCCAGCAGCGGCCTTGCGGGGGGCTCCTACGAGCAGTACTTC	CASSGLAGGSYEQYF	TRBJ2-7	once	15	TRBD2	TRBV7-3
TGTGCCATCAGTGGGACTAGCGGGGAGACCCAGTACTTC	CAISGTSGETQYF	TRBJ2-5	NA	13	TRBD2	TRBV10-3
TGCGCCAGCAACGGGGACAGAAGTCAAGGCTACACCTTC	CASNGDRSQGYTF	TRBJ1-2	NA	13	TRBD1	TRBV7-2
TGTGCCAGTAGAAAGGGGATGATTAACTATGGCTACACCTTC	CASRKGMINYGYTF	TRBJ1-2	once	14	NA	TRBV19
TGTGCCATCAGTGATCCCGGGACTAGCGGTCCCTCAGCGGAGACCCAGTACTTC	CAISDPGTSGPSAETQYF	TRBJ2-5	few	18	TRBD2	TRBV10-3
TGTGCCAGCAGCGTGGGGACAGGAGGGATCTACGAGCAGTACTTC	CASSVGTGGIYEQYF	TRBJ2-7	NA	15	TRBD1	TRBV7-9
TGCAGCGTGGGGACAGGGGAAGGCGAGCAGTACTTC	CSVGTGEGEQYF	TRBJ2-7	many	12	TRBD1	TRBV29-1
TGCAGTGCTGTAGAACAAGAGACCCAGTACTTC	CSAVEQETQYF	TRBJ2-5	few	11	NA	TRBV20-1
TGTGCCACCAGAGACGGGACTAGCGGGAGCACTGAGCAGTTCTTC	CATRDGTSGSTEQFF	TRBJ2-1	NA	15	TRBD2	TRBV15
TGTGCCAGCAGCTTAGGAATCGGGATCGAGACCCAGTACTTC	CASSLGIGIETQYF	TRBJ2-5	few	14	NA	TRBV7-9
TGTGCCACCAGTGAAGGACGGGGTCCACGGGGAAACACCATATATTTT	CATSEGRGPRGNTIYF	TRBJ1-3	NA	16	NA	TRBV24-1
TGCAGCGTTGAAGATCGGGCTAGCCTCCCGTGGGAGCTGTTTTTT	CSVEDRASLPWELFF	TRBJ2-2	few	15	NA	TRBV29-1
TGCAGCGCCGAACGGGAAAGAGGGGATGGCTACACCTTC	CSAERERGDGYTF	TRBJ1-2	many	13	NA	TRBV29-1
TGTGCCAGCAGCCGTACTTTACCGGGACAACAAAACACTGAAGCTTTCTTT	CASSRTLPGQQNTEAFF	TRBJ1-1	few	17	NA	TRBV7-9
TGTGCCAGCATCCCCAGGGGTGGATCCTACGAGCAGTACTTC	CASIPRGGSYEQYF	TRBJ2-7	NA	14	NA	TRBV7-9
TGTGCCAGTAGTACGTTAGACCCCAGGGGGGTGAACACTGAAGCTTTCTTT	CASSTLDPRGVNTEAFF	TRBJ1-1	few	17	TRBD1	TRBV19
TGTGCCATCAGTGAGTCAAAGGCCGCTGGGGCCAACGTCCTGACTTTC	CAISESKAAGANVLTF	TRBJ2-6	many	16	NA	TRBV10-3
TGCAGCGTGTTCTATGACCTGGCGGGAAACACTGAAGCTTTCTTT	CSVFYDLAGNTEAFF	TRBJ1-1	NA	15	NA	TRBV29-1
TGTGCTAGTGGTTTGGCCCCATTGATAGGGAACACTGAAGCTTTCTTT	CASGLAPLIGNTEAFF	TRBJ1-1	NA	16	NA	TRBV12-5
TGTGCCAGCAGGGCAGCCGTCTATGGCTACACCTTC	CASRAAVYGYTF	TRBJ1-2	few	12	NA	TRBV2
TGTGCCAGCAGCTTAGCGGAGGGCGGGGAGACCCAGTACTTC	CASSLAEGGETQYF	TRBJ2-5	NA	14	NA	TRBV7-9
TGTGCCAGTCGGCCAGCCGACAGAAACTCTGGAAACACCGTATATTTT	CASRPADRNSGNTVYF	TRBJ1-3	NA	16	NA	TRBV19
TGTGCCACGTCTGCCGGGACAGAAGAGACCCAGTACTTC	CATSAGTEETQYF	TRBJ2-5	few	13	TRBD1	TRBV24-1
TGTGCCAGTAGCCGGGACGCCACCTACGAGCAGTACTTC	CASSRDATYEQYF	TRBJ2-7	NA	13	NA	TRBV19
TGTGCCACCAGTGAACCGGACGGGGAGGGGGATAACTATGGCTACACCTTC	CATSEPDGEGDNYGYTF	TRBJ1-2	NA	17	NA	TRBV24-1
TGTGCCAGCAGCATGGGGACTTTGGAGACCCAGTACTTC	CASSMGTLETQYF	TRBJ2-5	NA	13	NA	TRBV7-2
TGCAGCGTCCTCGGGGCTAAGAACACTGAAGCTTTCTTT	CSVLGAKNTEAFF	TRBJ1-1	many	13	NA	TRBV29-1
TGTGCCAGCAACTCGATCCTGATTACGAACACTGAAGCTTTCTTT	CASNSILITNTEAFF	TRBJ1-1	few	15	NA	TRBV6-5
TGTGCCAGCAGAGGGACAGGGGCGAGCTCCTACGAGCAGTACTTC	CASRGTGASSYEQYF	TRBJ2-7	NA	15	TRBD1	TRBV9
TGTGCCAGCGGATACAGGGGGCGCAGACACGAGCAGTACTTC	CASGYRGRRHEQYF	TRBJ2-7	few	14	TRBD1	TRBV11-2
TGCGCCACCCGGGACAGGGTTTACACTGAAGCTTTCTTT	CATRDRVYTEAFF	TRBJ1-1	NA	13	TRBD1	TRBV10-2
TGTGCCAGCAGCTTTAATGGCAGGAATGAAGCTTTCTTT	CASSFNGRNEAFF	TRBJ1-1	NA	13	NA	TRBV7-9
TGCAGTGCTAGAGCTCAGGGTGATGGGGTTTATGGCTACACCTTC	CSARAQGDGVYGYTF	TRBJ1-2	few	15	NA	TRBV20-1
TGTGCCAGCAGCCGACAGGGGGAAGCCTACGAGCAGTACTTC	CASSRQGEAYEQYF	TRBJ2-7	NA	14	TRBD1	TRBV7-9
TGTGCCAGCAGCTTGCAGCCAGATTTGAACACTGAAGCTTTCTTT	CASSLQPDLNTEAFF	TRBJ1-1	NA	15	NA	TRBV5-6
TGCAGTGCTAGAAGCCCGGGACTAGCGGGTCGTTATTGGTCCTACAATGAGCAGTTCTTC	CSARSPGLAGRYWSYNEQFF	TRBJ2-1	once	20	TRBD2	TRBV20-1
TGCGCCAGCAGCCCCAACAGCTACGAGCAGCACTTC	CASSPNSYEQHF	TRBJ2-7	NA	12	NA	TRBV5-1
TGTGCCAGCAGTGAATCTAGGGGAGGAGGGCTTGTTGCAAACGAGCAGTACTTC	CASSESRGGGLVANEQYF	TRBJ2-7	NA	18	NA	TRBV7-9
TGCGCCAGCAGCATCGGGACCTCTGGGGCCAACGTCCTGACTTTC	CASSIGTSGANVLTF	TRBJ2-6	NA	15	NA	TRBV5-1